This entry is about one T cell receptor (beta chain). What it recognizes is unknown. This sample is drawn from a study of shared clonotypes between healthy human individuals. Study-level background: The plates for each donor numbered three CD4 naive, three CD4 memory, two CD8 naive and one CD8 memory. Study-wide results and caveats: Richness estimates generally favored naive over memory subsets. Clonotype sharing among donors likely depends on sequencing depth.

The CDR3 extends over 16 amino acids. Trimming took 3 bases from V and 4 from J; bases not matched to a gene: 11. From germline, CDR1 is SGHVS and CDR2 FQNEAQ. Genomic DNA of each subset was evenly split across several immunoSEQ plates. Here immunoSEQ multiplex PCR was the method, and the copy in TCRdb shows in-frame clones only, minus some. Of about a million clones listed, roughly 80% are singletons. The origin of this receptor is a man aged 18 to 29 in good health. Some clones in this sample may be carry-over from other donors' samples. V gene TRBV7-8 combines with J gene TRBJ1-2; TRBD1 matches at 7 bases. The source material was memory CD4+ T cells from PBMCs. Subset indicated: CD45RA-negative fraction. The CDR3 loop reads CASSLQPGTASYGYTF. CDR3 sequence (DNA): TGTGCCAGCAGCTTGCAACCCGGGACAGCCTCCTATGGCTACACCTTC. The complete variable domain, with remaining parts taken from reference TRBV7-8 and TRBJ1-2, reads GAGVSQSPRYKVAKRGQDVALRCDPISGHVSLFWYQQALGQGPEFLTYFQNEAQLDKSGLPSDRFFAERPEGSVSTLKIQRTQQEDSAVYLCASSLQPGTASYGYTFGSGTRLTVV.